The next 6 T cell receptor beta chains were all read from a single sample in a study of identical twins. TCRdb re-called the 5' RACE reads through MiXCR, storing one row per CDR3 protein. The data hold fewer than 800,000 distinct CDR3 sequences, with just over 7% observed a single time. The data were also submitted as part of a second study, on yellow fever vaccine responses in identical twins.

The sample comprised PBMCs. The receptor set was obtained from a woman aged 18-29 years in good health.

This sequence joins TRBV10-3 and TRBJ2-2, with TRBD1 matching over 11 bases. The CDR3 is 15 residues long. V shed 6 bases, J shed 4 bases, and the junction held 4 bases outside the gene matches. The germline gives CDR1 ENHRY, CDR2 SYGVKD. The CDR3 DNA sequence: TGTGCCATCAGCCGAGGACAGGGGGCCACCGGGGAGCTGTTTTTT. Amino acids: CAISRGQGATGELFF.

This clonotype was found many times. CDR3 region: CASSLWGDHNEQFF. The CDR3 nucleotides are TGTGCCAGCAGTTTGTGGGGGGACCACAATGAGCAGTTCTTC. This chain connects TRBV12-3 or TRBV12-4 to TRBJ2-1; D is possibly TRBD2 (6 bases). Between the trimmed V and J ends, which lost 3 bases and 5 bases, there was a span of 11 bases. The CDR3 length is 14 residues.

DNA for the CDR3: TGTGCCAGCAAACGGACTAGCGGGAGTCGGAGCAATGAGCAGTTCTTC. Translating gives CASKRTSGSRSNEQFF. The V call is TRBV11-2, the J call TRBJ2-1; 13 positions match TRBD2. The CDR3 consists of 16 residues. Germline CDR1 SGHAT, CDR2 FQNNGV. With V trimmed by 7 bases and J by 6 bases, 9 bases remained unmatched.

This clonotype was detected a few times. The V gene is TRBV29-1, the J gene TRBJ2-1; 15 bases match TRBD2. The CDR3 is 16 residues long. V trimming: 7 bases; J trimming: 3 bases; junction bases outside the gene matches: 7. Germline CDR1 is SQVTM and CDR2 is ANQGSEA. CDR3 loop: CSAGTSGRPDYNEQFF. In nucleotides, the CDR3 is TGCAGCGCCGGGACTAGCGGGAGGCCCGACTACAATGAGCAGTTCTTC.

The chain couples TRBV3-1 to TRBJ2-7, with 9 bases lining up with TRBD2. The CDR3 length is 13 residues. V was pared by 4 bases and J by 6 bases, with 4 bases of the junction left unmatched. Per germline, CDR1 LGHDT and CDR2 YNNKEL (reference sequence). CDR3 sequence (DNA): TGTGCCAGCAGCCCAGGGACTAGCCCCGAGCAGTACGTC. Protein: CASSPGTSPEQYV.

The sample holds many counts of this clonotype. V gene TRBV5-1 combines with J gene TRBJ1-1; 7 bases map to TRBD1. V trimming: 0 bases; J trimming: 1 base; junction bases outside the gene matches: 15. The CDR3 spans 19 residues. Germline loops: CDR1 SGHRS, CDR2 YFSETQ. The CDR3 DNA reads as TGCGCCAGCAGCTTGGCCTGGACCATGACAGGGCCCGGGAACACTGAAGCTTTCTTT. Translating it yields CASSLAWTMTGPGNTEAFF.